The 29 T cell receptor beta chains listed next were all sequenced from one sample in a study of blood T cell repertoires in COVID-19 (dated by TCRdb to between 2020 and 2021). Libraries came from the immunoSEQ multiplex PCR assay. TCRdb's version of the immuneACCESS table is confined to in-frame rearrangements and falls short of the full clone set. An unresolved V gene accounts for under half of the shortfall where checked; the remainder is of unknown origin. The sample table records just over 300,000 clones; 80% to 90% of these occur just once. Jointly, the top ten make up roughly 2% of the sample. Sequencing used PBMCs or T cells enriched from blood (not recorded which). The receptors originated from a man aged 25-40 years who had recovered from COVID-19.

The chain employs TRBV5-8 and TRBJ1-2; possible D gene TRBD1, 5 bases. This CDR3 contains 16 residues. The germline V and J ends were trimmed by 3 bases and 2 bases, with 17 bases remaining between them. Germline assignment: CDR1 SGHTS and CDR2 YDEGEE. CDR3 coding DNA: TGTGCCAGCAGCTCCTTTCGCGGGGCCCTGAACTATGGCTACACCTTC. Amino acid sequence: CASSSFRGALNYGYTF.

The chain is built from TRBV5-1 and TRBJ2-2; possible D gene TRBD2, 6 bases. V lost 7 bases to trimming and J lost 6 bases, with 19 bases between them. CDR3 length: 15 residues. Germline assignment: CDR1 SGHRS and CDR2 YFSETQ. As DNA, the CDR3 is TGCGCCAGCGGAGGGGAGGTTCTAGCGTCCGGGGAGCTGTTTTTT. As protein: CASGGEVLASGELFF.

The V gene is TRBV5-1, the J gene TRBJ1-2, with TRBD1 as a possible D gene (6 bases). Looked up from germline, CDR1 is SGHRS and CDR2 is YFSETQ. V shed 4 bases and J shed 2 bases, with 12 bases lying between them. The CDR3 has 14 residues. CDR3 sequence: CASSPRTENYGYTF. In DNA, the CDR3 is TGCGCCAGCAGCCCACGGACAGAGAACTATGGCTACACCTTC.

The rearrangement uses TRBV13 and TRBJ2-3; TRBD2 matches at 14 bases. CDR1 and CDR2 (germline): PRHDT, FYEKMQ (reference sequence). The length of the CDR3 is 18 residues. Trimming at V came to 4 bases and at J to 6 bases, leaving 12 bases not matched to a gene. Here the CDR3 DNA reads TGTGCCAGCAGCTCTGGGGGGACTAGCGGGGGCCCTTGGGATACGCAGTATTTT. Residues: CASSSGGTSGGPWDTQYF.

The chain links TRBV19 to TRBJ1-1; 8 bases map to TRBD1. This CDR3 has 14 residues. Germline CDR1 and CDR2: LNHDA and SQIVND (reference sequence). With V trimmed by 3 bases and J by 4 bases, 4 bases remained unmatched. CDR3 in amino acids: CASSIQGAITEAFF. The CDR3 DNA reads TGTGCCAGTAGTATCCAGGGGGCTATCACTGAAGCTTTCTTT.

This clone has just a few counts. DNA for the CDR3: TGCGCCAGCAGCCAAGATAGGACAGGGAGTTACGAGCAGTACTTC. Protein product: CASSQDRTGSYEQYF. This chain links TRBV4-3 with TRBJ2-7; 8 bases are shared with TRBD1. J was trimmed by 4 bases and V by 0 bases; bases with no gene match: 5. The CDR3 sequence is 15 residues long. CDR1 LGHNA and CDR2 YSLEER come from the germline V gene.

This rearrangement joins TRBV19 to TRBJ2-1, with D possibly being TRBD1 (5 bases). The CDR3 totals 15 residues. In germline, CDR1 is LNHDA, CDR2 SQIVND (reference sequence). V was clipped by 6 bases and J by 2 bases, with 14 bases between them. DNA of the CDR3: TGTGCCAGTAGGCTTCAGGGAATTGCCTACAATGAGCAGTTCTTC. Protein product: CASRLQGIAYNEQFF.

The genes are TRBV7-2 and TRBJ2-7, with 14 bases identical to TRBD2. The germline CDR1 and CDR2 sequences are SGHTA and FQGNSA. Losses at the gene ends were 6 bases for V and 2 bases for J; bases not matched to a gene: 6. The CDR3 has 16 residues. In DNA form, the CDR3 reads TGTGCCAGCAGTAGTGGACTAGCGGGGGGAACCTACGAGCAGTACTTC. Translation: CASSSGLAGGTYEQYF.

This clone was seen a single time. Distinct nucleotide sequences in the sample also encode this CDR3. The CDR3 nucleotides read TGCGCCAGCAGCTTGGGAGGGAACACCGGGGAGCTGTTTTTT. Amino acids: CASSLGGNTGELFF. The rearrangement joins TRBV5-1 to TRBJ2-2; no reliable D call. The germline CDR1 and CDR2 sequences are SGHRS and YFSETQ. This CDR3 region has 14 residues. Trimming shortened V by 0 bases and J by 1 base, and 4 bases separated the two germline ends.

The chain couples TRBV9 to TRBJ2-3; maybe TRBD1 (6 bases). The V end was cut by 7 bases, the J end by 6 bases, with 12 bases between. This CDR3 is built from 12 residues. The germline CDR1 and CDR2 sequences are SGDLS and YYNGEE. CDR3 DNA: TGTGCCAGCGCCGACCAGGGGGATACGCAGTATTTT. Protein sequence: CASADQGDTQYF.

The V call is TRBV5-6, the J call TRBJ1-6; TRBD1 matches at 8 bases. CDR3 length: 14 amino acids. Germline CDR1 reads SGHDT; CDR2 reads YYEEEE. J was trimmed by 7 bases and V by 2 bases; bases with no gene match: 2. CDR3 sequence (DNA): TGTGCCAGCAGCTTCCGACAGGGGAATTCACCCCTCCACTTT. Protein sequence: CASSFRQGNSPLHF.

The rearrangement uses TRBV5-1 and TRBJ2-7; D may be TRBD2 (6 bases). The CDR3 contains 14 residues. The V and J ends lost 2 bases and 0 bases respectively, with 9 bases between them. Germline V CDR1 and CDR2: SGHRS, YFSETQ. The CDR3 is CASSFGGSSYEQYF. The CDR3 DNA sequence: TGCGCCAGCAGCTTTGGGGGGAGCTCCTACGAGCAGTACTTC.

This clone is a singleton in its sample. The V and J genes are TRBV2 and TRBJ1-2, with 7 bases aligning to TRBD1. V was clipped by 6 bases and J by 3 bases; unmatched bases: 7. Germline assignment: CDR1 SNHLY and CDR2 FYNNEI. The CDR3 is made up of 14 amino acids. The chain's CDR3 is CASSRDRVYYGYTF. In DNA form, the CDR3 reads TGTGCCAGCAGCCGAGACAGGGTTTACTATGGCTACACCTTC.

The V call is TRBV5-6, the J call TRBJ2-7, with D possibly matching TRBD1 (5 bases). Germline CDR1 reads SGHDT; CDR2 reads YYEEEE. Trimming cost V 4 bases and J 2 bases, with 13 bases left between them. This CDR3 is built from 14 residues. The CDR3 DNA sequence: TGTGCCAGCAGCCTCGGCAGGGCTACCTACGAGCAGTACTTC. Translating it yields CASSLGRATYEQYF. Based on the CDR3 plus reference TRBV5-6 and TRBJ2-7, the full variable domain is DAGVTQSPTHLIKTRGQQVTLRCSPKSGHDTVSWYQQALGQGPQFIFQYYEEEERQRGNFPDRFSGHQFPNYSSELNVNALLLGDSALYLCASSLGRATYEQYFGPGTRLTVT.

V and J are TRBV25-1 and TRBJ2-5; TRBD2 agrees at 14 bases. This CDR3 is built from 18 residues. V trimming: 11 bases; J trimming: 1 base; junction bases outside the gene matches: 15. Germline V gene lookup returns CDR1 MGHDK and CDR2 SYGVNS. The CDR3 sequence is CAGGRIPGTSGGQETQYF. The CDR3 DNA follows: TGTGCCGGGGGACGAATACCAGGGACTAGCGGGGGCCAAGAGACCCAGTACTTC. Using reference TRBV25-1 and TRBJ2-5 for the parts outside the CDR3, the full variable domain is EADIYQTPRYLVIGTGKKITLECSQTMGHDKMYWYQQDPGMELHLIHYSYGVNSTEKGDLSSESTVSRIRTEHFPLTLESARPSHTSQYLCAGGRIPGTSGGQETQYFGPGTRLLVL.

V and J are TRBV9 and TRBJ1-2, with 9 bases aligning to TRBD1. Trimming removed 2 bases from V and 8 bases from J; junction bases left unmatched: 4. CDR3 length equals 13 residues. Germline V CDR1 and CDR2: SGDLS, YYNGEE. This CDR3 is CASSVTQGAGYTF. The CDR3 nucleotides read TGTGCCAGCAGCGTCACACAGGGGGCCGGCTACACCTTC.

The chain joins TRBV5-6 to TRBJ2-5; perhaps TRBD2 as D (6 bases). Per germline, CDR1 SGHDT and CDR2 YYEEEE. Trimming took off 0 bases at V and 3 bases at J, with 9 bases between the two ends. The CDR3 has 14 amino acids. This chain's CDR3 is CASSLAGSKETQYF. In nucleotides, the CDR3 is TGTGCCAGCAGCTTGGCCGGGAGCAAAGAGACCCAGTACTTC.

This chain joins TRBV19 and TRBJ2-2; 7 nucleotides match TRBD1. V lost 4 bases and J lost 3; bases outside the gene matches: 11. Looked up from germline, CDR1 is LNHDA and CDR2 is SQIVND (reference sequence). The CDR3 extends over 17 amino acids. The CDR3 sequence: CASSTPPGGFYTGELFF. The CDR3 nucleotides are TGTGCCAGTAGTACCCCCCCAGGGGGATTTTACACCGGGGAGCTGTTTTTT.

The chain employs TRBV6-5 and TRBJ2-3, with D unclear. CDR1 MNHEY and CDR2 SVGAGI come from the germline V gene. The V end was cut by 9 bases, the J end by 2 bases, with 18 bases between. The CDR3 consists of 15 residues. The CDR3 DNA reads as TGTGCCAGTCTCCGCGGCCAAACTTTCACAGATACGCAGTATTTT. Its translation is CASLRGQTFTDTQYF.

The chain carries TRBV5-4 and TRBJ1-1, with D possibly matching TRBD1 (6 bases). This CDR3 contains 13 residues. Trimming left V 3 bases short and J 1 base short, with 7 bases between. CDR1 is SGHNT and CDR2 is YYREEE in the germline V gene (reference sequence). In DNA, the CDR3 is TGTGCCAGCAGCTGGGGGCAGAACACTGAAGCTTTCTTT. As protein: CASSWGQNTEAFF.

This clone was counted a few times. The rearrangement links TRBV11-2 to TRBJ2-7; D remains unclear. V lost 2 bases and J 2 bases, leaving 7 bases between the germline ends. CDR3 length equals 13 residues. Germline V gives CDR1 SGHAT, CDR2 FQNNGV. CDR3: CASSLLAAYEQYF. As DNA, the CDR3 is TGTGCCAGCAGCTTATTAGCTGCCTACGAGCAGTACTTC.

The chain employs TRBV27 and TRBJ2-1; 13 nucleotides align to TRBD2. Germline CDR1 and CDR2: MNHEY and SMNVEV (reference sequence). This CDR3 contains 16 residues. With V trimmed by 2 bases and J by 4 bases, 2 bases remained unmatched. CDR3 bases: TGTGCCAGCAGTTTACCGGGACTAGCGGGGTACAATGAGCAGTTCTTC. Its translation: CASSLPGLAGYNEQFF.

J is TRBJ2-2 and V is TRBV7-9; tentative D call: TRBD1 (5 bases). Germline CDR1 and CDR2: SEHNR and FQNEAQ (reference sequence). V was cut by 0 bases and J by 3 bases, with 5 bases left in between. The CDR3 extends over 14 amino acids. The CDR3 DNA follows: TGTGCCAGCAGCTTAGCAGGGGACACCGGGGAGCTGTTTTTT. It translates to CASSLAGDTGELFF. Filled out from reference TRBV7-9 and TRBJ2-2, the complete variable domain reads DTGVSQNPRHKITKRGQNVTFRCDPISEHNRLYWYRQTLGQGPEFLTYFQNEAQLEKSRLLSDRFSAERPKGSFSTLEIQRTEQGDSAMYLCASSLAGDTGELFFGEGSRLTVL.

This chain joins TRBV30 and TRBJ1-3; 7 bases are a match to TRBD1. The V segment lost 5 bases and the J segment 0 bases; nucleotides outside the gene matches: 4. Germline V gene lookup returns CDR1 GTSNPN and CDR2 SVGIG (reference sequence). This CDR3 spans 14 amino acids. The CDR3, as DNA: TGTGCCTGGCAGACAGGGAGCTCTGGAAACACCATATATTTT. Amino acids: CAWQTGSSGNTIYF.

V is TRBV11-2 and J is TRBJ1-1; a possible D gene is TRBD1 (5 bases). The V gene lost 0 bases and the J gene lost 7 bases, with 12 bases spanning the gap. This CDR3 spans 14 amino acids. Germline CDR1 and CDR2: SGHAT and FQNNGV. CDR3 nucleotide sequence: TGTGCCAGCAGCTTAGACCCAGGGTCTGGTGAAGCTTTCTTT. Amino acid sequence: CASSLDPGSGEAFF. The full variable domain, in which reference TRBV11-2 and TRBJ1-1 provide the parts outside the CDR3, is EAGVAQSPRYKIIEKRQSVAFWCNPISGHATLYWYQQILGQGPKLLIQFQNNGVVDDSQLPKDRFSAERLKGVDSTLKIQPAKLEDSAVYLCASSLDPGSGEAFFGQGTRLTVV.

V gene TRBV7-9 combines with J gene TRBJ2-2; 8 positions match TRBD1. Germline CDR1 reads SEHNR; CDR2 reads FQNEAQ (reference sequence). The length of the CDR3 is 13 residues. J gave up 7 bases and V 5 bases, and 3 bases lay outside the gene matches. The CDR3 DNA reads TGTGCCAGCAGCAGGACAGGGATCGGGGAGCTGTTTTTT. This codes for CASSRTGIGELFF.

The DNA of the CDR3 is TGCGCCAGCAGATTGACAGGAGAGAATAATTCACCCCTCCACTTT. Translation gives CASRLTGENNSPLHF. The chain joins TRBV5-1 to TRBJ1-6; D perhaps matches TRBD1 (6 bases). Germline lookup yields CDR1 SGHRS and CDR2 YFSETQ. The CDR3 covers 15 residues. V lost 5 bases and J 5 bases, leaving 14 bases between the germline ends.

The V call is TRBV5-6, the J call TRBJ1-2; the D gene is possibly TRBD1 (6 bases). Germline V CDR1 and CDR2: SGHDT, YYEEEE. The CDR3 sequence is 13 residues long. Between the trimmed V and J ends, which lost 6 bases and 6 bases, there was a span of 15 bases. CDR3 residues: CASTRTGGNGYTF. The CDR3 nucleotides read TGTGCCAGCACCCGTACGGGGGGCAATGGCTACACCTTC.

V usage is TRBV11-2 and J usage is TRBJ1-2; D is unclear. Germline V gives CDR1 SGHAT, CDR2 FQNNGV. The CDR3 covers 13 residues. V lost 0 bases and J 5 bases, leaving 7 bases between the germline ends. CDR3 in DNA: TGTGCCAGCAGCTTAGAGGCGGGGTATGGCTACACCTTC. Protein product: CASSLEAGYGYTF.